This TCR beta chain was sequenced during a study of shared clonotypes between healthy human individuals. Study-wide results and caveats: Sequencing depth was a factor that was expected to affect clonotype sharing among donors.

Concerning this clone itself: Its antigen is not identified.

J was trimmed by 0 bases and V by 5 bases; bases with no gene match: 6. This CDR3 contains 16 residues. Looked up from germline, CDR1 is ENHRY and CDR2 is SYGVKD. Assay: immunoSEQ multiplex PCR; the TCRdb copy retains only in-frame clones and omits some. The sample has 950,000 to 1,100,000 clones, roughly 74% seen once. Study donors comprised healthy, HIV-negative adults devoid of recent acute infection or vaccination. Everyone who donated was a Caucasian adult who lived in Nashville, Tennessee. The authors divided CD4+ cells into CD45RA+ naive and CD45RA-negative memory subsets. This chain connects TRBV10-3 to TRBJ2-1; 8 bases map to TRBD1. Sample: memory CD4+ T cells from PBMCs. As for subset: CD45RA-negative fraction. This receptor was taken from a man aged 18 to 29 in good health. Some clones in this sample may be carry-over from other donors' samples. The CDR3 DNA follows: TGTGCCATCAGTCCGAACAGGGGGGACTCCTACAATGAGCAGTTCTTC. Its protein product is CAISPNRGDSYNEQFF.